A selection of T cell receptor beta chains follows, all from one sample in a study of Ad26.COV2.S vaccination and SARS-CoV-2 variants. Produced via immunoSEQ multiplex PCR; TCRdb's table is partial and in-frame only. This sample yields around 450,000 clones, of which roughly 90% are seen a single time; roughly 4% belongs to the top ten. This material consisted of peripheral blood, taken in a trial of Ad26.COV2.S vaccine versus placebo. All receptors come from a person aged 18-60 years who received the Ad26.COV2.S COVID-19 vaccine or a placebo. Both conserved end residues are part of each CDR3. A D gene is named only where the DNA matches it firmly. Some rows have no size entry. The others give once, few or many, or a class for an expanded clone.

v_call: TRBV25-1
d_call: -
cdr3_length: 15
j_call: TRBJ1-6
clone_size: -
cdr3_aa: CASREAGGDNSPLHF
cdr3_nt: TGTGCCAGCAGGGAAGCGGGGGGAGATAATTCACCCCTCCACTTT

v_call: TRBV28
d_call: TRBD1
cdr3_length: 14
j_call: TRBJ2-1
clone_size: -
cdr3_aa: CASSLTGVYNEQFF
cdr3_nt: TGTGCCAGCAGTTTAACAGGGGTTTACAATGAGCAGTTCTTC

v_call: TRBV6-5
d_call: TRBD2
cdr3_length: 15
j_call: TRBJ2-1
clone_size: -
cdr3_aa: CASSYSGLADNEQFF
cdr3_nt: TGTGCCAGCAGTTACTCGGGACTAGCGGACAATGAGCAGTTCTTC

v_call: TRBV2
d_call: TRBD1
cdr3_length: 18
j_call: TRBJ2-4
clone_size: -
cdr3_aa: CASSYPATGQVAKNIQYF
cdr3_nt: TGTGCCAGCAGTTACCCCGCCACCGGACAGGTAGCCAAAAACATTCAGTACTTC

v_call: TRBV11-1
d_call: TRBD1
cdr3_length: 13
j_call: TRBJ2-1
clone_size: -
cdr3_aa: CASSSTGNNEQFF
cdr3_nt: TGTGCCAGCAGCTCGACAGGGAACAATGAGCAGTTCTTC

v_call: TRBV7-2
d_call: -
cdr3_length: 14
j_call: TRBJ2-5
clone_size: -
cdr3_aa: CASSLVRTEETQYF
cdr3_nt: TGTGCCAGCAGCTTAGTAAGGACAGAAGAGACCCAGTACTTC

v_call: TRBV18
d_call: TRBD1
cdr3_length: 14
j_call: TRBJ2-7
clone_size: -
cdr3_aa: CASSAGTVSFEQYF
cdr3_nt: TGTGCCAGCTCCGCCGGGACAGTCTCCTTCGAGCAGTACTTC

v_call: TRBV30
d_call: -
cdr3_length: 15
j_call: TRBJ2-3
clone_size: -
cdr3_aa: CAWRGDTASTDTQYF
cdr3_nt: TGTGCCTGGAGGGGGGACACCGCTAGCACAGATACGCAGTATTTT

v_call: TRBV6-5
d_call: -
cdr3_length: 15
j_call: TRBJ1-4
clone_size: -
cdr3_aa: CASSYGRGRGEKLFF
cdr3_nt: TGTGCCAGCAGTTATGGTCGGGGGAGAGGTGAAAAACTGTTTTTT

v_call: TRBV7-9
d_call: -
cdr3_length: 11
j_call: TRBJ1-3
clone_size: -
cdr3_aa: CASSFGPRGYF
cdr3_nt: TGTGCCAGCAGCTTCGGTCCCCGGGGATATTTT

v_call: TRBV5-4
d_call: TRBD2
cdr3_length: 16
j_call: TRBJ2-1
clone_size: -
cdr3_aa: CASSRVGGTSYNEQFF
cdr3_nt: TGTGCCAGCAGCCGAGTGGGGGGGACCTCCTACAATGAGCAGTTCTTC

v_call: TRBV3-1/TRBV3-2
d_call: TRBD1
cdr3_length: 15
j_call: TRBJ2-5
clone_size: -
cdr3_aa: CASSHRDRESETQYF
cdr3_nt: TGTGCCAGCAGCCATAGAGACAGGGAGTCAGAGACCCAGTACTTC

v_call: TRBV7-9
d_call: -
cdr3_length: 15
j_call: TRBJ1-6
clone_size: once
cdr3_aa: CASSQLKIGLSPLHF
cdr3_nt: TGTGCCAGCAGCCAACTCAAGATCGGACTTTCACCCCTCCACTTT

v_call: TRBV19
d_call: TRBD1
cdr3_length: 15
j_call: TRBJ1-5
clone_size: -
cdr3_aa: CASRTGAYSNQPQHF
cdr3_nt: TGTGCCAGTCGGACAGGGGCATATAGCAATCAGCCCCAGCATTTT

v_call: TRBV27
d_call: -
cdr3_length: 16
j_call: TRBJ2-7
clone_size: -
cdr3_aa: CASSPAERGGDYEQYF
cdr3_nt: TGTGCCAGCAGTCCCGCCGAGCGCGGCGGGGACTACGAGCAGTACTTC

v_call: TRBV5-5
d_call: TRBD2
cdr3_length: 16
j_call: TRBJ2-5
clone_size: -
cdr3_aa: CASSPSVGGGPETQYF
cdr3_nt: TGTGCCAGCAGCCCCTCCGTCGGGGGGGGCCCGGAGACCCAGTACTTC

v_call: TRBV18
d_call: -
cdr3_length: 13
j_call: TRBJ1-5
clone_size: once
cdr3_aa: CASSPLDNQPQHF
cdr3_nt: TGTGCCAGCTCACCATTGGACAATCAGCCCCAGCATTTT

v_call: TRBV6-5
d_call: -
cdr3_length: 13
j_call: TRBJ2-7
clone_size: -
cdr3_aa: CASSYSQQGGQYF
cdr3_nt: TGTGCCAGCAGTTACTCCCAACAGGGAGGACAGTACTTC

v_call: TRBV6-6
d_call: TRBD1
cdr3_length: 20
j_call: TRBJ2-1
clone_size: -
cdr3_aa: CASSRRRGQGAFGSNNEQFF
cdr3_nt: TGTGCCAGCAGTCGCCGGCGCGGACAGGGGGCGTTTGGGTCTAACAATGAGCAGTTCTTC

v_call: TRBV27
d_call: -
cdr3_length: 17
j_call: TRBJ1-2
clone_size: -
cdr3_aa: CASSLGERQTANYGYTF
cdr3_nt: TGTGCCAGCAGTTTAGGGGAAAGACAGACCGCTAACTATGGCTACACCTTC

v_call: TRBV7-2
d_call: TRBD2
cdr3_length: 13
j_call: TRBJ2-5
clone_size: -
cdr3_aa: CASIQSGGETQYF
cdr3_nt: TGTGCCAGCATCCAATCGGGAGGAGAGACCCAGTACTTC

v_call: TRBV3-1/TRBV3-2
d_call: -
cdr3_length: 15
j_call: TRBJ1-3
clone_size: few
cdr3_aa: CASSRKMGPGNTIYF
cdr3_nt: TGTGCCAGCAGCCGAAAGATGGGCCCGGGAAACACCATATATTTT

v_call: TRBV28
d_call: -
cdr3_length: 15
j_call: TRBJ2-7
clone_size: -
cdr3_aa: CASSLWSRAGNEQYF
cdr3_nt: TGTGCCAGCAGTTTATGGTCCAGGGCGGGAAACGAGCAGTACTTC

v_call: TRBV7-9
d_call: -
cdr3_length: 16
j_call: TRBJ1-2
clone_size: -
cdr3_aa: CASSLGGRRGGYGYTF
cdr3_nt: TGTGCCAGCAGCTTAGGCGGACGCCGGGGCGGCTATGGCTACACCTTC

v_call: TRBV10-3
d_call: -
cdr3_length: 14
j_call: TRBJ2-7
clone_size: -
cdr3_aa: CAISREGLDNEQYF
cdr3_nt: TGTGCCATCAGCCGCGAGGGACTCGACAACGAGCAGTACTTC

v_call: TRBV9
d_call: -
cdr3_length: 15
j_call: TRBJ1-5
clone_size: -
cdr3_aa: CASSKQGAGNQPQHF
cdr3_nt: TGTGCCAGCAGCAAACAGGGCGCTGGCAATCAGCCCCAGCATTTT

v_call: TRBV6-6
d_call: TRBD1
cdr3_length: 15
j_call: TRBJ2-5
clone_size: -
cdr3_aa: CASLPGGFNQETQYF
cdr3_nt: TGTGCCAGCCTCCCAGGGGGATTCAACCAAGAGACCCAGTACTTC

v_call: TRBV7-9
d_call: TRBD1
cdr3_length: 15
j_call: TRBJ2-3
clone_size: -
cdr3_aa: CASSLRDRGSDTQYF
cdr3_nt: TGTGCCAGCAGCTTACGGGACAGGGGATCGGATACGCAGTATTTT

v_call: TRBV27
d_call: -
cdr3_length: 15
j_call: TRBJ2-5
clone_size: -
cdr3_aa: CASSSRLGGVETQYF
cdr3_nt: TGTGCCAGCAGTTCACGGCTCGGTGGGGTTGAGACCCAGTACTTC

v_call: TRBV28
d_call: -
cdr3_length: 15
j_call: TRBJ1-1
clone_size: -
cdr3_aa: CASTWGIQGNTEAFF
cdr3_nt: TGTGCCAGCACCTGGGGTATACAGGGGAACACTGAAGCTTTCTTT

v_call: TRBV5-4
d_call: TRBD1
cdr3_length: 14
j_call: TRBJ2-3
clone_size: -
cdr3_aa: CASSGGTGEDTQYF
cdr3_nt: TGTGCCAGCAGCGGAGGTACAGGGGAAGATACGCAGTATTTT

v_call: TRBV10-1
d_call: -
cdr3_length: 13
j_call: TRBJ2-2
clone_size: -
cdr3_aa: CASSETNTGELFF
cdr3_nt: TGCGCCAGCAGTGAGACAAACACCGGGGAGCTGTTTTTT

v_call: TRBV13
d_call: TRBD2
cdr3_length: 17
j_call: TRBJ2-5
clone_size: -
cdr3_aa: CASSLGPPGGAGETQYF
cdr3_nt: TGTGCCAGCAGCTTAGGCCCCCCCGGGGGGGCGGGAGAGACCCAGTACTTC

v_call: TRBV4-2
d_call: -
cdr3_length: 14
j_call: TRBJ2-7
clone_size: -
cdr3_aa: CASSENWSSYEQYF
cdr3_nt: TGTGCCAGCAGCGAAAACTGGTCAAGTTACGAGCAGTACTTC

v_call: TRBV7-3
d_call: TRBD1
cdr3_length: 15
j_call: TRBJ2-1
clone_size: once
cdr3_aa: CASSAGTGEYNEQFF
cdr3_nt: TGTGCCAGCAGCGCCGGGACAGGGGAATACAATGAGCAGTTCTTC

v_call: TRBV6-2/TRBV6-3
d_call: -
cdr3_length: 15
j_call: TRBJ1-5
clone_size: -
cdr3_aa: CASSLQGYSNQPQHF
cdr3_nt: TGTGCCAGCAGTCTACAGGGCTATAGCAATCAGCCCCAGCATTTT

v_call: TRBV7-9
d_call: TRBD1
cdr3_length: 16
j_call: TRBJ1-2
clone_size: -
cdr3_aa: CASSLGPGQGNYGYTF
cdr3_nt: TGTGCCAGCAGCTTAGGACCGGGACAGGGGAACTATGGCTACACCTTC

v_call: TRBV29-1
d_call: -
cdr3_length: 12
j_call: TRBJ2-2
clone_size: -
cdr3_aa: CSATGNTGELFF
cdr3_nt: TGCAGCGCTACAGGGAACACCGGGGAGCTGTTTTTT

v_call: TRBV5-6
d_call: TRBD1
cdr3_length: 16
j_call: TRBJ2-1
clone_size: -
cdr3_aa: CASSPRQGADHNEQFF
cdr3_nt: TGTGCCAGCAGCCCTCGACAGGGGGCTGACCACAATGAGCAGTTCTTC

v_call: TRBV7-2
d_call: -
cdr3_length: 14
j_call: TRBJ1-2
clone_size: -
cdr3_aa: CASSLGQGRYGYTF
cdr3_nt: TGTGCCAGCAGCTTAGGGCAGGGGCGATATGGCTACACCTTC

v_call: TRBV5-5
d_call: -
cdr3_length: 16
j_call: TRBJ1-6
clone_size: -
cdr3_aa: CASSYGLNSYNSPLHF
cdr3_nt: TGTGCCAGCAGTTACGGACTTAATTCCTATAATTCACCCCTCCACTTT

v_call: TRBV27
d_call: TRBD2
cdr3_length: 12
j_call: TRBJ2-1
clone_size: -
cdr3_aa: CASSLNGLATVF
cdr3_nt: TGTGCCAGCAGTTTAAATGGACTAGCTACGGTCTTC

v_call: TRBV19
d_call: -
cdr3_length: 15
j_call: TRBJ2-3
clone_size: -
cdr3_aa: CASSPAASGPDTQYF
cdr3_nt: TGTGCCTCAAGCCCGGCGGCATCAGGTCCAGATACGCAGTATTTT

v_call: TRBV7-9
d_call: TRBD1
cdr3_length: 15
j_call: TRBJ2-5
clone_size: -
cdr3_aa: CASTQGQGLVETQYF
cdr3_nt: TGTGCCAGCACCCAAGGACAGGGGCTGGTGGAGACCCAGTACTTC

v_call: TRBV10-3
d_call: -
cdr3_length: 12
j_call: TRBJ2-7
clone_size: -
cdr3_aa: CAISPEPYEQYF
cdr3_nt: TGTGCCATCAGCCCAGAGCCCTACGAGCAGTACTTC

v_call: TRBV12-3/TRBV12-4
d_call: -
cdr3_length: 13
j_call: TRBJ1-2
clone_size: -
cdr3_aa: CASSLGINYGYTF
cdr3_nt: TGTGCCAGCAGTCTAGGAATTAACTATGGCTACACCTTC

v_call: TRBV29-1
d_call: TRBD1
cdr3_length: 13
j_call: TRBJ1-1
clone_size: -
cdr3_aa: CSARDRGPLEAFF
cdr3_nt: TGCAGCGCTAGAGACAGGGGGCCTCTAGAAGCTTTCTTT

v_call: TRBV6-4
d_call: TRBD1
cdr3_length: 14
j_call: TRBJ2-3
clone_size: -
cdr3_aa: CASSPGDRANTQYF
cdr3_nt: TGTGCCAGCAGCCCCGGGGACAGGGCGAATACGCAGTATTTT

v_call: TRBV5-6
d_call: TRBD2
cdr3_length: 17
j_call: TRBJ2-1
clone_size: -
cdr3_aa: CASSFSIGTSGYNEQFF
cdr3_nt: TGTGCCAGCAGCTTCTCGATCGGGACTAGCGGTTACAATGAGCAGTTCTTC

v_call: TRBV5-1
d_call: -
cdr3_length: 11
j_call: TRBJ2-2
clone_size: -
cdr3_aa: CASGSYGELFF
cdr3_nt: TGCGCCAGCGGATCATATGGGGAGCTGTTTTTT

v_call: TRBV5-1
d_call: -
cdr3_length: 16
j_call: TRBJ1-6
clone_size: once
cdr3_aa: CASSLGHLSYNSPLHF
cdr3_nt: TGCGCCAGCAGCTTGGGACACCTCTCCTATAATTCACCCCTCCACTTT

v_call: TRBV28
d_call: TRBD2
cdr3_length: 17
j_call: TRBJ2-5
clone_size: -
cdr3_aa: CASSSGLAGAHQETQYF
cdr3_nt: TGTGCCAGCAGTTCGGGACTAGCGGGGGCGCACCAAGAGACCCAGTACTTC

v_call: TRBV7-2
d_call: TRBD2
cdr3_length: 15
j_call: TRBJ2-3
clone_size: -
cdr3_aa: CASSLVAGGGDTQYF
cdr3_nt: TGTGCCAGCAGCTTAGTCGCGGGGGGCGGAGATACGCAGTATTTT